This is a list of T cell receptor beta chains from one sample in a study of T cells after yellow fever vaccination. TCRdb redid the calling of the 5' RACE reads with MiXCR, one entry per CDR3 protein. The table lists a few hundred thousand distinct CDR3 sequences, over 6.5% of them singletons. Material: CD4+ T cells sorted from PBMCs, obtained on the day of the yellow fever booster vaccination. These receptors were obtained from a man in his thirties or forties who received the YFV17D yellow fever vaccine. CDR3s include the opening cysteine and the closing phenylalanine or tryptophan. The D gene is left open where the match is weak. Size is omitted from some rows. Given values are once, few, many or a class for expanded clones.

J gene | clone size | D gene | V gene | CDR3 DNA | CDR3 protein
TRBJ2-7 | many | TRBD2 | TRBV12-3/TRBV12-4 | TGTGCCAGCAGTCCTAGCGGTAGCTCCTACGAGCAGTACTTC | CASSPSGSSYEQYF
TRBJ2-2 | many | - | TRBV7-2 | TGTGCCAGCAGCTTCGGGGTCGTCACCGGGGAGCTGTTTTTT | CASSFGVVTGELFF
TRBJ1-5 | - | - | TRBV7-2 | TGTGCCAGCAACCCGACAGTTTATAGCAATCAGCCCCAGCATTTT | CASNPTVYSNQPQHF
TRBJ2-3 | - | - | TRBV27 | TGTGCCAGCGGGGCAAGCGCCAGCACAGATACGCAGTATTTT | CASGASASTDTQYF
TRBJ2-1 | - | - | TRBV7-2 | TGTGCCGGCAGCCTCGTGGGCCAAGGGCAGTTCTTC | CAGSLVGQGQFF
TRBJ2-5 | many | - | TRBV5-5 | TGTGCCAGCAGCTTAGCGGCCGTGTACCAAGAGACCCAGTACTTC | CASSLAAVYQETQYF
TRBJ2-6 | - | - | TRBV7-6 | TGTGCCAGCAGCCTCCTGGCTGGGGCCAACGTCCTGACTTTC | CASSLLAGANVLTF
TRBJ1-6 | - | - | TRBV27 | TGTGCCAGCAGTAAAGACAGGACCAGCTCCTATAATTCACCCCTCCACTTT | CASSKDRTSSYNSPLHF
TRBJ2-1 | many | TRBD2 | TRBV5-1 | TGCGCCAGCAGCGAGCTAGCGGGAGGGAACAATGAGCAGTTCTTC | CASSELAGGNNEQFF
TRBJ2-7 | - | - | TRBV28 | TGTGCCAGCAATAGGGCAGGCTACGAGCAGTACTTC | CASNRAGYEQYF
TRBJ2-3 | - | - | TRBV23-1 | TGCGCCAGCAGTCTGGCTTTTGGGGCCCCAAGCACAGATACGCAGTATTTT | CASSLAFGAPSTDTQYF
TRBJ2-7 | few | TRBD2 | TRBV12-3/TRBV12-4 | TGTGCCAGCAGTTTAATTCTGGGAGGGCCCTACGAGCAGTACTTC | CASSLILGGPYEQYF
TRBJ2-2 | - | TRBD2 | TRBV4-3 | TGCGCCAGCAGCCTCTCGGGACTAGCGGGGTCCACCGGGGAGCTGTTTTTT | CASSLSGLAGSTGELFF
TRBJ2-1 | - | TRBD2 | TRBV3-1 | TGTGCCAGCAGCCAAGACCTAGCGGTTAACAATGAGCAGTTCTTC | CASSQDLAVNNEQFF
TRBJ2-5 | - | TRBD2 | TRBV7-2 | TGTGCCAGCAGTTACGAGCGGGAGGAGGGCCAGTACTTC | CASSYEREEGQYF
TRBJ2-7 | few | TRBD2 | TRBV5-1 | TGCGCCAGCAGCAGTGGTGTACTAGCGGGAGGGTCCTACGAGCAGTACTTC | CASSSGVLAGGSYEQYF
TRBJ1-6 | - | - | TRBV30 | TGTGCCTGGACAGTCAATTCACCCCTCCACTTT | CAWTVNSPLHF
TRBJ2-2 | few | TRBD1 | TRBV18 | TGTGCCAGCTCACCAAAGTCGCCGGGACAGCCAAGCGAACGGAACACCGGGGAGCTGTTTTTT | CASSPKSPGQPSERNTGELFF
TRBJ2-3 | many | - | TRBV15 | TGTGCCACCAGCAGGGGTGTTGGTCGCACAGATACGCAGTATTTT | CATSRGVGRTDTQYF
TRBJ1-5 | many | - | TRBV28 | TGTGCCAGCAGCTTCCCAGGAGGACGGCCCCAGCATTTT | CASSFPGGRPQHF
TRBJ2-7 | many | TRBD2 | TRBV5-1 | TGCGCCAGCAGCCTGGGACTAGCGGGAGACGAGCAGTACTTC | CASSLGLAGDEQYF
TRBJ2-4 | few | - | TRBV28 | TGTGCCAGCAGTCTTCAGGGGACGGACATTCAGTACTTC | CASSLQGTDIQYF
TRBJ2-1 | few | - | TRBV20-1 | TGCAGTGCGAAGACCAGCTACAATGAGCAGTTCTTC | CSAKTSYNEQFF
TRBJ1-5 | few | - | TRBV20-1 | TGCAGTGCTAGAGTTTCGGAGGGATCGGGTCAGCCCCAGCATTTT | CSARVSEGSGQPQHF
TRBJ2-3 | many | - | TRBV27 | TGTGCCAGCCGGAGGAGGTTTGGTACGCAGTATTTT | CASRRRFGTQYF
TRBJ2-7 | many | - | TRBV5-1 | TGCGCCAGCAGCATGGACAAAGGGGTTTACGAGCAGTACTTC | CASSMDKGVYEQYF
TRBJ2-4 | few | - | TRBV7-9 | TGTGCCAGCAGCTTATGGGGCACAAACATTCAGTACTTC | CASSLWGTNIQYF
TRBJ2-7 | - | - | TRBV19 | TGTGCCAGTAGTATTTATGGACACACCACCTACGAGCAGTACTTC | CASSIYGHTTYEQYF
TRBJ2-1 | few | TRBD2 | TRBV20-1 | TGCAGTGCAACTAGCGGGTATTACAATGAGCAGTTCTTC | CSATSGYYNEQFF
TRBJ2-7 | many | - | TRBV12-3/TRBV12-4 | TGTGCCAGCACCTCGGGACTCTTGACAGGGAACTACGAGCAGTACTTC | CASTSGLLTGNYEQYF
TRBJ1-5 | few | - | TRBV20-1 | TGCAGTGCTAGAGAGTATAGCAATCAGCCCCAGCATTTT | CSAREYSNQPQHF
TRBJ2-2 | - | - | TRBV29-1 | TGCAGCGTTGCCGGGGCCACCGGGGAGCTGTTTTTT | CSVAGATGELFF
TRBJ2-5 | few | - | TRBV18 | TGTGCCAGCTCACCAGGCGTCCGAGAGACCCAGTACTTC | CASSPGVRETQYF
TRBJ2-5 | many | TRBD1 | TRBV29-1 | TGCAGCGTAGAACAGGGGGCCGGGGAGACCCAGTACTTC | CSVEQGAGETQYF
TRBJ1-3 | many | - | TRBV6-5 | TGTGCCAGCAGTTTAACTAATAGGGCCCCTGGAAACACCATATATTTT | CASSLTNRAPGNTIYF
TRBJ2-7 | many | - | TRBV29-1 | TGCAGCCCTCTAATACGGAGTTTTGTCTACGAGCAGTACTTC | CSPLIRSFVYEQYF
TRBJ2-1 | - | TRBD2 | TRBV20-1 | TGCTGTGCTAGACGGGGGGAGGGCCTATCGGGGCAGTTCTTC | CCARRGEGLSGQFF
TRBJ2-1 | many | TRBD1 | TRBV5-1 | TGCGCCAGTAAAGTAGTACAGGGGTCCTACAATGAGCAGTTCTTC | CASKVVQGSYNEQFF
TRBJ1-3 | many | - | TRBV12-3/TRBV12-4 | TGTGCCAGCAGTTACTCTGGAAACACCATATATTTT | CASSYSGNTIYF
TRBJ2-3 | many | - | TRBV29-1 | TGCAGCGTTGAAGACGGCACAGATACGCAGTATTTT | CSVEDGTDTQYF